This T cell receptor (beta chain) appears in the sequencing data of a study of blood T cell repertoires in COVID-19. Study-level information: Some COVID-19 samples were acute and others convalescent; all came from the United States, Italy and Spain. PBMCs, B-cell-depleted T cells, or T cells provided the cDNA or gDNA that made up the material.

Allocation to cohorts depended on clinical history reported by the participants. V gave up 0 bases and J gave up 0 bases, with 12 bases separating them. There are 17 residues in the CDR3. Germline CDR1 is MNHNS and CDR2 is SASEGT. Under the authors' procedure: Amplification with reference gene primers provided the estimates of nucleated cell counts. Clones were sequenced by immunoSEQ multiplex PCR, and TCRdb holds only the in-frame ones, with some missing. V and J calls and clone size are those listed in that table; D and trimming were worked out from the DNA. The sample has 250,000 to 350,000 clones, around nine tenths seen once.

This chain joins TRBV6-1 and TRBJ1-5, with D possibly being TRBD1 (5 bases). This TCR was recovered from a woman aged 45-59 years who had been exposed to COVID-19. Sample: PBMCs or T cells enriched from blood (not recorded which). This chain's CDR3 is CASSEAGTGYSNQPQHF. Here the CDR3 DNA reads TGTGCCAGCAGTGAAGCGGGAACAGGTTATAGCAATCAGCCCCAGCATTTT.